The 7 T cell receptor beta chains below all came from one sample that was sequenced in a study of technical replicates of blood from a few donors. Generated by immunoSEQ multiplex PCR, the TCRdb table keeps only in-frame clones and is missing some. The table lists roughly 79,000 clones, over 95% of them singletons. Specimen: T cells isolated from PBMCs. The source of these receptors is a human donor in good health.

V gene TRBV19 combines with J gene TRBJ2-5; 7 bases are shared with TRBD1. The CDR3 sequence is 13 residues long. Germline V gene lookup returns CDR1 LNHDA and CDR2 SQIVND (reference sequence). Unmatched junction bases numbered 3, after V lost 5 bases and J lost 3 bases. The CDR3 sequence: CASSFDREETQYF. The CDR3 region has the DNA TGTGCCAGTAGTTTCGACAGGGAAGAGACCCAGTACTTC.

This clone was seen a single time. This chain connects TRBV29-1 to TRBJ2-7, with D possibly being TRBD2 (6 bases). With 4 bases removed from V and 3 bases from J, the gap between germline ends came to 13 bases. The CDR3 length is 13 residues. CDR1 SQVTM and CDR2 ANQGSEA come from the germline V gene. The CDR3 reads CSVASGPYYEQYF. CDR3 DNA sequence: TGCAGCGTTGCCAGCGGGCCTTACTACGAGCAGTACTTC.

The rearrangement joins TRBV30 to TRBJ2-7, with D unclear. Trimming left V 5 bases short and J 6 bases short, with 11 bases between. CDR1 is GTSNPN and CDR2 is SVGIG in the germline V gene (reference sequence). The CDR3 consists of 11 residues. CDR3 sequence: CAWDTVAEQYF. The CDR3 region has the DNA TGTGCCTGGGATACAGTTGCCGAGCAGTACTTC.

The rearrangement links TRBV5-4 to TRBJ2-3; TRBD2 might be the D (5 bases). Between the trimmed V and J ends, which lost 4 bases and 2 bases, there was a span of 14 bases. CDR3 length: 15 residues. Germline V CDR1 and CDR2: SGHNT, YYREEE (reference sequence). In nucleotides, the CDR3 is TGTGCCAGCAGCGGGGAGTTTCAGGACACAGATACGCAGTATTTT. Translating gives CASSGEFQDTDTQYF.

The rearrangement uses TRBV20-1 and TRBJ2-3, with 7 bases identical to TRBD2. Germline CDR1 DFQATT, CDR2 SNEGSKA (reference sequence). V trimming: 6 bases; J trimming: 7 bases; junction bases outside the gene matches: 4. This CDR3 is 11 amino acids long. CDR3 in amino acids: CSAGGRNTQYF. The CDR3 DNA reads TGCAGTGCCGGCGGGAGAAATACGCAGTATTTT.

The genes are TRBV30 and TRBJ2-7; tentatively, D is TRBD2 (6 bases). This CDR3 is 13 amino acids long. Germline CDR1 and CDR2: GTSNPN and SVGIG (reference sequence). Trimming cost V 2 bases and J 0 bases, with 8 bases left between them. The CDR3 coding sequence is TGTGCCTGGAGTTCCGGGAGCTCCTACGAGCAGTACTTC. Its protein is CAWSSGSSYEQYF.

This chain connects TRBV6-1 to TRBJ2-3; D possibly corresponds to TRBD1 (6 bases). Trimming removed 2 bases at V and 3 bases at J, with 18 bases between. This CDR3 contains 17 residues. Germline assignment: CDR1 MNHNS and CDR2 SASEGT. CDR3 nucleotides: TGTGCCAGCAGTGAATACGAGGGGACATATGGGACAGATACGCAGTATTTT. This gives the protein CASSEYEGTYGTDTQYF.